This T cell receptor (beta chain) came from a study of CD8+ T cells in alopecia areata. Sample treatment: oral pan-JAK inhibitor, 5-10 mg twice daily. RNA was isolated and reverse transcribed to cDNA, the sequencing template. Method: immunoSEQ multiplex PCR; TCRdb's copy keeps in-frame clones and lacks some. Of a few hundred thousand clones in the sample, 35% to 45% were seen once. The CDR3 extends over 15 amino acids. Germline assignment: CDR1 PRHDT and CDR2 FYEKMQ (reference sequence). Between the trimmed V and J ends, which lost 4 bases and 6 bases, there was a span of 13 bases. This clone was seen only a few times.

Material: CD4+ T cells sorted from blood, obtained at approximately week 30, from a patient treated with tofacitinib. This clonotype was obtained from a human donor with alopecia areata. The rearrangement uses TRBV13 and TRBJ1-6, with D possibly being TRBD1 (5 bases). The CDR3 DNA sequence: TGTGCCAGCAGCTCGAAGGCTGGGGCTAATTCACCCCTCCACTTT. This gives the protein CASSSKAGANSPLHF. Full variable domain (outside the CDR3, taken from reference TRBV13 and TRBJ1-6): AAGVIQSPRHLIKEKRETATLKCYPIPRHDTVYWYQQGPGQDPQFLISFYEKMQSDKGSIPDRFSAQQFSDYHSELNMSSLELGDSALYFCASSSKAGANSPLHFGNGTRLTVT.